Shown below are 14 T cell receptor beta chains from a single sample sequenced in a study of Tregs in tolerant kidney transplant recipients. The data were produced by immunoSEQ multiplex PCR, yet TCRdb's version contains in-frame clones alone and is incomplete. The sample has 15,000 to 20,000 clones; over 50% are singletons. What these receptors recognize is not known. Specimen: Tregs from blood cultured with allogeneic cells. The receptors originated from a human donor in good health.

The chain couples TRBV10-3 to TRBJ1-3; TRBD1 matches at 8 bases. The CDR3 length is 15 residues. Germline V gene sequence: CDR1 ENHRY, CDR2 SYGVKD. V shed 7 bases and J 3 bases; nucleotides not matched to a gene: 8. The CDR3 region is CAIKRTGLGGNTIYF. In DNA, the CDR3 is TGTGCCATCAAAAGGACAGGGCTAGGTGGAAACACCATATATTTT.

The J gene is TRBJ2-3, the V gene TRBV7-2, with 8 nucleotides matching TRBD2. Germline loops: CDR1 SGHTA, CDR2 FQGNSA. CDR3 length: 16 amino acids. Germline trimming cut 3 bases from V and 6 bases from J; bases unmatched to any gene: 11. The CDR3 protein is CASSFAPGGSIDTQYF. CDR3 bases: TGTGCCAGCAGCTTCGCCCCGGGGGGGAGCATTGATACGCAGTATTTT.

J is TRBJ2-5 and V is TRBV20-1; D not certain. The V and J ends lost 4 bases and 6 bases respectively, with 9 bases between them. This CDR3 comprises 11 residues. Germline assignment: CDR1 DFQATT and CDR2 SNEGSKA (reference sequence). In DNA form, the CDR3 reads TGCAGTGCTAAACTGCTTCAGACCCAGTACTTC. Its translation is CSAKLLQTQYF.

The CDR3 region has the DNA TGTGCCAGCAGCTTATCCCCAGGGTCGTACGAGCAGTACTTC. Translated, it gives CASSLSPGSYEQYF. The chain uses TRBV11-3 and TRBJ2-7; TRBD1 is a possible D gene (5 bases). The germline CDR1 and CDR2 sequences are SGHNT and YENEEA. Trimming pared 2 bases from V and 4 bases from J, leaving 12 bases between. This CDR3 contains 14 residues.

The J gene is TRBJ1-1, the V gene TRBV11-2, with TRBD1 matching 9 bases. The CDR3 extends over 15 amino acids. The V and J ends lost 5 bases and 8 bases, in that order; junction bases with no gene match: 12. CDR1 is SGHAT, CDR2 FQNNGV, per germline. The CDR3, as DNA: TGTGCCAGCAGCGCTATGACAGGGGGAATGGCCGAAGCTTTCTTT. Encoded protein: CASSAMTGGMAEAFF.

The chain uses TRBV18 and TRBJ2-2, with 13 bases fitting TRBD2. Germline CDR1 is KGHSH and CDR2 is LQKENI. The CDR3 is 17 residues long. Unmatched junction bases numbered 5, after V lost 6 bases and J lost 1 base. Here the CDR3 DNA reads TGTGCCAGCTCTCCCGGACTAGCGGGGGTGAACACCGGGGAGCTGTTTTTT. Amino acids: CASSPGLAGVNTGELFF. Using reference TRBV18 and TRBJ2-2 for the parts outside the CDR3, the full variable domain is NAGVMQNPRHLVRRRGQEARLRCSPMKGHSHVYWYRQLPEEGLKFMVYLQKENIIDESGMPKERFSAEFPKEGPSILRIQQVVRGDSAAYFCASSPGLAGVNTGELFFGEGSRLTVL.

This clone appeared once. This chain connects TRBV5-1 to TRBJ2-1; 7 bases agree with TRBD2. V shed 0 bases, J shed 7 bases, and the junction held 4 bases outside the gene matches. The CDR3 extends over 14 amino acids. CDR1 and CDR2 (germline): SGHRS, YFSETQ. The CDR3 sequence: CASSLAGGGNEQFF. CDR3 DNA: TGCGCCAGCAGCTTGGCGGGAGGAGGTAATGAGCAGTTCTTC. Complete variable domain (other parts from reference TRBV5-1 and TRBJ2-1): KAGVTQTPRYLIKTRGQQVTLSCSPISGHRSVSWYQQTPGQGLQFLFEYFSETQRNKGNFPGRFSGRQFSNSRSEMNVSTLELGDSALYLCASSLAGGGNEQFFGPGTRLTVL.

This clone was observed a single time. This chain links TRBV6-5 with TRBJ1-2; no clear D. The germline V and J ends were trimmed by 6 bases and 8 bases, with 10 bases remaining between them. Germline loops: CDR1 MNHEY, CDR2 SVGAGI. This CDR3 has 11 residues. CDR3 residues: CASSRDGGYTF. CDR3 nucleotide sequence: TGTGCCAGCAGCCGAGACGGGGGCTACACCTTC.

This clone has a single count. Other nucleotide sequences in the sample specify the same CDR3. V usage is TRBV6-4 and J usage is TRBJ2-1; D is possibly TRBD1 (5 bases). Germline loops: CDR1 MRHNA, CDR2 SNTAGT. This CDR3 region has 15 residues. V was pared by 2 bases and J by 9 bases, with 17 bases between. The CDR3 is CASSDRAGPNFEQFF. The CDR3 DNA reads as TGTGCCAGCAGTGACAGGGCAGGGCCCAATTTTGAGCAGTTCTTC.

This clone has just one count. CDR3 DNA: TGTGCCAGCAGCTTAGTTGGTAGCGGTGAGCAGTTCTTC. Protein sequence: CASSLVGSGEQFF. The V call is TRBV11-2, the J call TRBJ2-1; weak D call: TRBD2 (6 bases). Per the germline V gene, CDR1 is SGHAT and CDR2 is FQNNGV. The V end was cut by 1 base, the J end by 9 bases, with 10 bases between. The CDR3 runs to 13 residues. Looking up the rest from reference TRBV11-2 and TRBJ2-1 gives the full variable domain: EAGVAQSPRYKIIEKRQSVAFWCNPISGHATLYWYQQILGQGPKLLIQFQNNGVVDDSQLPKDRFSAERLKGVDSTLKIQPAKLEDSAVYLCASSLVGSGEQFFGPGTRLTVL.

About this clone: One junction end does not reproduce the germline sequence, and a read error may be involved. The rearrangement links TRBV7-9 to TRBJ1-1; no clear D gene. The CDR3 consists of 13 residues. Germline assignment: CDR1 SEHNR and CDR2 FQNEAQ (reference sequence). The CDR3 is CASSLGMNTEAFF. The CDR3 DNA sequence: TGTGCCAGCAGTTTAGGGATGAACACTGAAGCTTTCTTT.

The chain combines TRBV11-2 with TRBJ1-3; D not resolved. V lost 6 bases to trimming and J lost 0 bases, with 6 bases between them. The CDR3 extends over 13 amino acids. Germline V lookup: CDR1 SGHAT, CDR2 FQNNGV. CDR3 loop: CASSTSSGNTIYF. The CDR3 DNA reads TGTGCCAGCAGTACTAGCTCTGGAAACACCATATATTTT.

V and J are TRBV6-5 and TRBJ2-1; 7 nucleotides line up with TRBD1. This CDR3 region has 14 residues. Trimming removed 6 bases from V and 4 bases from J; junction bases left unmatched: 6. Germline values: CDR1 MNHEY, CDR2 SVGAGI. The chain's CDR3 is CASRETGLYNEQFF. CDR3 sequence (DNA): TGTGCCAGCAGGGAGACAGGGTTGTACAATGAGCAGTTCTTC.

This clone showed up just a few times. The rearrangement joins TRBV29-1 to TRBJ2-7; perhaps TRBD1 as D (6 bases). This CDR3 has 15 residues. V lost 7 bases to trimming and J lost 2 bases, with 21 bases between them. Germline CDR1 SQVTM, CDR2 ANQGSEA. The CDR3 DNA is TGCAGCGCACGCTCCAGGGGAAGTGGGGCCTACGAGCAGTACTTC. Translating it yields CSARSRGSGAYEQYF.